The 15 T cell receptor beta chains presented below share a single source sample, sequenced in a study of cytomegalovirus exposure and HLA in healthy donors. A multiplex PCR was run with 60 Vbeta primers and 13 Jbeta primers. Only in-frame clones appear in the TCRdb table, and some are missing; sequencing was by immunoSEQ multiplex PCR. The table shows approximately 69,000 clones, with around 76% occurring only once. Sample: PBMCs. The receptor set was obtained from a young man in good health and CMV-seronegative.

The rearrangement uses TRBV28 and TRBJ2-3; D possibly corresponds to TRBD2 (5 bases). The CDR3 extends over 12 amino acids. Germline V gives CDR1 MDHEN, CDR2 SYDVKM. V lost 3 bases to trimming and J lost 5 bases, with 6 bases between them. DNA of the CDR3: TGTGCCAGCAGTTTTCGGGGAGATACGCAGTATTTT. This gives the protein CASSFRGDTQYF.

This clone was picked up a small number of times. This chain links TRBV10-3 with TRBJ1-2, with D perhaps TRBD1 (6 bases). V was trimmed by 0 bases and J by 4 bases, leaving 9 bases between them. The CDR3 runs 14 residues. Germline V gene lookup returns CDR1 ENHRY and CDR2 SYGVKD. CDR3 sequence reads: CAISESTGRYGYTF. The CDR3 DNA follows: TGTGCCATCAGTGAGTCTACAGGGCGCTATGGCTACACCTTC.

The V and J genes are TRBV6-1 and TRBJ2-1, with 9 bases that match TRBD1. The CDR3 length is 14 residues. Unmatched junction bases numbered 6, after V lost 4 bases and J lost 8 bases. Per the germline V gene, CDR1 is MNHNS and CDR2 is SASEGT. The CDR3 DNA follows: TGTGCCAGCAGTGCGGGACAGGGTTGGCATGAGCAGTTCTTC. Translating it yields CASSAGQGWHEQFF.

The V gene is TRBV2, the J gene TRBJ2-5, with 11 bases that match TRBD1. The better agreement between TRBJ2-7 and the DNA end casts doubt on the J call. This CDR3 has 16 residues. Germline V lookup: CDR1 SNHLY, CDR2 FYNNEI. The CDR3 sequence is CASRGQGADEPYEQYF. CDR3 DNA: TGTGCCAGCAGAGGACAGGGGGCGGATGAGCCCTACGAGCAGTACTTC.

The chain uses TRBV19 and TRBJ2-1; 8 nucleotides agree with TRBD1. The CDR3 length is 13 residues. Trimming removed 4 bases from V and 9 bases from J; junction bases left unmatched: 5. Germline V CDR1 and CDR2: LNHDA, SQIVND (reference sequence). In nucleotides, the CDR3 is TGTGCCAGTAGTAGGACAGGGTTTAGTGAGCAGTTCTTC. This sequence encodes CASSRTGFSEQFF. The whole variable domain, filled in from reference TRBV19 and TRBJ2-1, reads DGGITQSPKYLFRKEGQNVTLSCEQNLNHDAMYWYRQDPGQGLRLIYYSQIVNDFQKGDIAEGYSVSREKKESFPLTVTSAQKNPTAFYLCASSRTGFSEQFFGPGTRLTVL.

The genes are TRBV6-5 and TRBJ2-2, with 7 bases identical to TRBD1. The CDR3 is 14 residues long. V was clipped by 6 bases and J by 3 bases; unmatched bases: 4. Germline V lookup: CDR1 MNHEY, CDR2 SVGAGI. The CDR3 DNA follows: TGTGCCAGCAGATGGGACAGAGACACCGGGGAGCTGTTTTTT. Residues: CASRWDRDTGELFF.

The V and J genes are TRBV27 and TRBJ1-6, with D hard to call. The V end was cut by 2 bases, the J end by 7 bases, with 12 bases between. Per the germline V gene, CDR1 is MNHEY and CDR2 is SMNVEV (reference sequence). The CDR3 is 15 amino acids. CDR3 bases: TGTGCCAGCAGTTTAGGAGGGAAGTCCAATTCACCCCTCCACTTT. Protein: CASSLGGKSNSPLHF.

This clone has a single count. The V call is TRBV11-2, the J call TRBJ2-3, with D unclear. This CDR3 has 16 amino acids. The V and J ends lost 5 bases and 3 bases respectively, with 18 bases between them. Germline values: CDR1 SGHAT, CDR2 FQNNGV. The CDR3 sequence: CASSKIGFQRTDTQYF. The CDR3 bases are TGTGCCAGCAGCAAAATCGGATTCCAGAGGACAGATACGCAGTATTTT.

The rearrangement joins TRBV7-2 to TRBJ1-1, with 7 bases matching TRBD1. The V segment lost 11 bases and the J segment 1 base; nucleotides outside the gene matches: 10. This CDR3 spans 14 amino acids. Germline CDR1 and CDR2: SGHTA and FQGNSA. The CDR3 nucleotides are TGTGCCGGATCACCGGGACAGACGAACACTGAAGCTTTCTTT. Amino acid sequence: CAGSPGQTNTEAFF.

This chain connects TRBV30 to TRBJ1-2; D not certain. This CDR3 has 13 amino acids. Germline lookup yields CDR1 GTSNPN and CDR2 SVGIG (reference sequence). As DNA, the CDR3 is TGTGCATCGGGGAGTCGGGTTAACTATGGCTACACCTTC. Translating it yields CASGSRVNYGYTF.

The rearrangement joins TRBV5-1 to TRBJ2-5, with 8 positions matching TRBD2. In germline, CDR1 is SGHRS, CDR2 YFSETQ. The CDR3 consists of 16 residues. Trimming removed 1 base from V and 2 bases from J; junction bases left unmatched: 7. In DNA, the CDR3 is TGCGCCAGCAGCTTGAGGGCGGGGGGACCGCAAGAGACCCAGTACTTC. Its translation: CASSLRAGGPQETQYF.

Worth noting for this clone: Additional DNA sequences in this sample encode the identical CDR3. The chain couples TRBV7-3 to TRBJ2-1; 9 bases agree with TRBD1. Germline V CDR1 and CDR2: SGHTA, FQGTGA. The length of the CDR3 is 15 residues. The V gene end was trimmed by 2 bases and the J gene end by 2 bases; junction bases not matched to a gene: 1. The CDR3 is CASSLGQGPYNEQFF. CDR3 nucleotide sequence: TGTGCCAGCAGCTTAGGACAGGGGCCCTACAATGAGCAGTTCTTC.

In its sample, this clone was seen once. V and J are TRBV7-6 and TRBJ2-3; tentatively, D is TRBD1 (5 bases). CDR1 and CDR2 from the germline V gene are SGHVS and FNYEAQ. The CDR3 is 15 residues long. The germline V and J ends were trimmed by 5 bases and 2 bases, with 14 bases remaining between them. The CDR3: CASSLTDSHTDTQYF. CDR3 sequence (DNA): TGTGCCAGCAGCCTGACAGATTCACACACAGATACGCAGTATTTT.

The sample holds a few counts of this clone. The CDR3 here is CASSSLRQGKVYGYTF. The DNA for the CDR3 is TGTGCCAGTAGTTCCTTGCGCCAGGGAAAGGTCTATGGCTACACCTTC. The genes are TRBV19 and TRBJ1-2, with D perhaps matching TRBD1 (5 bases). This CDR3 has 16 residues. The germline V and J ends were trimmed by 5 bases and 4 bases, with 20 bases remaining between them. The germline gives CDR1 LNHDA, CDR2 SQIVND (reference sequence).

This clone appeared a few times. The rearrangement links TRBV9 to TRBJ2-5; TRBD1 is a possible D gene (6 bases). The V end was cut by 2 bases, the J end by 5 bases, with 13 bases between. Germline lookup yields CDR1 SGDLS and CDR2 YYNGEE. The CDR3 runs to 14 residues. Here the CDR3 reads CASSVGQWIETQYF. CDR3 in DNA: TGTGCCAGCAGCGTCGGACAGTGGATCGAGACCCAGTACTTC.